The clone carrying this T cell receptor beta chain has just a few counts. What it binds is not known. Germline V gene lookup returns CDR1 ENHRY and CDR2 SYGVKD. The CDR3 covers 13 residues. V gave up 4 bases and J gave up 7 bases, with 11 bases separating them. This sample stems from a study of cytomegalovirus exposure and HLA in healthy donors. Findings and limits, study-wide: In vitro testing confirmed a few CMV-associated chains as specific for CMV antigens. Sequence variants that were highly shared formed a cluster that was likely a sequencing artifact. Later analysis indicated greater clonal expansion among HLA-associated TCR beta chains than among equally common other chains. One variant, a missense change in DCLRE1C, was linked in a later analysis to TCR beta V- and J-gene trimming.

Researchers ran the PCR with 60 Vbeta and 13 Jbeta primers. Here immunoSEQ multiplex PCR was the method, and the copy in TCRdb shows in-frame clones only, minus some. The sample shows roughly 100,000 clones, roughly 79% of them seen only once. The rearrangement uses TRBV10-3 and TRBJ1-3; D is perhaps TRBD1 (5 bases). The clonotype originates from a woman aged 40 to 55 in good health and CMV-seronegative. Sequenced material: PBMCs. The CDR3 bases are TGTGCCATCAGTGGGGGGGAAGGGAACACCATATATTTT. This codes for CAISGGEGNTIYF.